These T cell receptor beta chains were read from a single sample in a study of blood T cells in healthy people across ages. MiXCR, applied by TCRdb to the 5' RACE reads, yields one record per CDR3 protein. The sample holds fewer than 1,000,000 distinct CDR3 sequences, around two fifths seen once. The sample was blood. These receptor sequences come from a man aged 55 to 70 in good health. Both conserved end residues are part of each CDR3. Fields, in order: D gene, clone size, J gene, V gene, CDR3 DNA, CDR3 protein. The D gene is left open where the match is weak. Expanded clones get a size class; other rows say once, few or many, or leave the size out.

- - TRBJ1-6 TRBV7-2 TGTGCCAGCAGCTTAGTTCAGAGCAATAATTCACCCCTCCACTTT CASSLVQSNNSPLHF
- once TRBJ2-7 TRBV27 TGTGCCAGCAGTTCAACCCCTTACAATGAGCAGTACTTC CASSSTPYNEQYF
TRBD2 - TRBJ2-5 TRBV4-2 TGTGCCAGCAGCCAAGGTCCTAGCGGTTCCCAAGAGACCCAGTACTTC CASSQGPSGSQETQYF
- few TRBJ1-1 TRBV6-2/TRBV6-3 TGTGCCAGCAGTTACCCGAACTACGCTTCTTTCTTT CASSYPNYASFF
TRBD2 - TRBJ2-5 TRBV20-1 TGCAGTGCTTCACTAGCGGGGGCGATGAATGAGCAGTACTTC CSASLAGAMNEQYF
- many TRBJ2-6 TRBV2 TGTGCCAGCAGTGACAGTCTCTCTGGGGCCAACGTCCTGACTTTC CASSDSLSGANVLTF
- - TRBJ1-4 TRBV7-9 TGTGCCAGCAGCTCAGGACAGTCAACTAATGAAAAACTGTTTTTT CASSSGQSTNEKLFF
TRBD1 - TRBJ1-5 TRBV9 TGTGCCAGCAGCGTAGGGGAAGGGGGCCTCAATCAGCCCCAGCATTTT CASSVGEGGLNQPQHF
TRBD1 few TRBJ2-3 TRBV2 TGTGCCAGCAGTGCCGAGACAGGGGCCCGCACAGATACGCAGTATTTT CASSAETGARTDTQYF
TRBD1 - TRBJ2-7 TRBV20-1 TGCAGTGCTAGAGGGTGGGACAGGGGGAACGAGCAGTACTTC CSARGWDRGNEQYF
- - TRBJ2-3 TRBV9 TGTGCCAGCAGCGTAGGAGAGGGGGAACTCACAGATACGCAGTATTTT CASSVGEGELTDTQYF
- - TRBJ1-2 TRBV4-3 TGCGCCAGCAGCCAAGGCGACTTCGGCTACACCTTC CASSQGDFGYTF
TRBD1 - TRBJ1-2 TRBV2 TGTGCCAGCAGTGCGACAGGGGTTATCGGGGGCTACACCTTC CASSATGVIGGYTF
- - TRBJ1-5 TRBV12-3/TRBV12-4 TGTGCCAGCAGGAAGACAGGTCCTAGGGATCAGCCCCAGCATTTT CASRKTGPRDQPQHF
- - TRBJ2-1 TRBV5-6 TGTGCCAGCAGCTTGGGGGACAACCTCTACAATGAGCAGTTCTTC CASSLGDNLYNEQFF
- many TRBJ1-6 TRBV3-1 TGTGCCAGCAGTGGACCCGGCTTACCCCTCCACTTT CASSGPGLPLHF
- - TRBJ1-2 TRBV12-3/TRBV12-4 TGTGCCAGCAGTCCGTCCGGGGGCGTTTATCTAGGCTACACCTTC CASSPSGGVYLGYTF
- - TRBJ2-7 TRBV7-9 TGTGCCAGCAGCTTATTTGGCGGGGAGCAGTACTTC CASSLFGGEQYF
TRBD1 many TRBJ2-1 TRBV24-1 TGTGCCACCAGTGCGACAGGGGGATCCTACAATGAGCAGTTCTTC CATSATGGSYNEQFF
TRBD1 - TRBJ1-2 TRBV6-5 TGTGCCAGCAGCCCGACAGGGTTTAACTATGGCTACACCTTC CASSPTGFNYGYTF
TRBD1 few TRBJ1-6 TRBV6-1 TGTGCCAGCAGTGAGCTTGGGGACAGGCCCCTCCACTTT CASSELGDRPLHF
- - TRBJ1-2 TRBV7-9 TGTGCCAGCAGCCTGGGGGGGGCCGCGGGCTACACCTTC CASSLGGAAGYTF
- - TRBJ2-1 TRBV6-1 TGTGCCAGCAGTGAGGTAATTCGGGTTACCTACAATGAGCAGTTCTTC CASSEVIRVTYNEQFF
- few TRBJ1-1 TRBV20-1 TGCAGTGCGTCCAGGACAGCGAACACTGAAGCTTTCTTT CSASRTANTEAFF
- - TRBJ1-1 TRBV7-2 TGTGCCAGCAGCCCTGCCTCACTTGAAGCTTTCTTT CASSPASLEAFF
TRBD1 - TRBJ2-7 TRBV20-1 TGCAGTGCTAGCGTGGGACAGGGGCGCTCCTACGAGCAGTACTTC CSASVGQGRSYEQYF
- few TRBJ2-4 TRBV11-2 TGTGCCAGCAGCTTATTCCAGAAAAACATTCAGTACTTC CASSLFQKNIQYF
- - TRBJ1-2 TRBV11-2 TGTGCCAGCAACCCGCTTCCGGACAGCCTCTATGGCTACACCTTC CASNPLPDSLYGYTF
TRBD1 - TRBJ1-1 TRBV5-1 TGCGCCAGCATTACAACAGGGGCGGGCACTGAAGCTTTCTTT CASITTGAGTEAFF
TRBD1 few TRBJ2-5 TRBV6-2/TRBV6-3 TGTGCCAGCAGTTACGGGACAGGGTTCCAAGAGACCCAGTACTTC CASSYGTGFQETQYF
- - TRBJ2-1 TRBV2 TGTGCCAGCAGCGGGGGGCCTTTGATGGAGGATGAGCAGTTCTTC CASSGGPLMEDEQFF
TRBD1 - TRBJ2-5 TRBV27 TGTGCCAGCAGTAAATTAACAGGGGACCAGGGGACCCAGTACTTC CASSKLTGDQGTQYF
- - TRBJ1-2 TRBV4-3 TGCGCCAGCAGCCAAGATAGAGGGGTTGGCTATGGCTACACCTTC CASSQDRGVGYGYTF
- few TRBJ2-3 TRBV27 TGTGCCAGCAGTTTGGTCAAGAACACAGATACGCAGTATTTT CASSLVKNTDTQYF
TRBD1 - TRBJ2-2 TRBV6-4 TGTGCCAGCAGTAATGGACAGGGGAACACCGGGGAGCTGTTTTTT CASSNGQGNTGELFF
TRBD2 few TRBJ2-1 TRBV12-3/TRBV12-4 TGTGCCAGCAGTCTAACTAGCGGGGGGGACAATGAGCAGTTCTTC CASSLTSGGDNEQFF
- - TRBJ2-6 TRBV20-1 TGCAGTGCTAGAGATGGACAGCGCATCTCTGGGGCCAACGTCCCGACTTTC CSARDGQRISGANVPTF
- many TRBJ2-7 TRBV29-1 TGCAGCGTCTCAACAGGGCCCGAGCAGTACTTC CSVSTGPEQYF
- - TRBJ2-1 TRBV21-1 TGTGCCAGCAGCCCCGGGACTCCTCACAATGAGCAGTTCTTC CASSPGTPHNEQFF
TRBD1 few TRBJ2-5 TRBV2 TGTGCCAGCAGTGAGGGAGACAGGGACCAAGAGACCCAGTACTTC CASSEGDRDQETQYF